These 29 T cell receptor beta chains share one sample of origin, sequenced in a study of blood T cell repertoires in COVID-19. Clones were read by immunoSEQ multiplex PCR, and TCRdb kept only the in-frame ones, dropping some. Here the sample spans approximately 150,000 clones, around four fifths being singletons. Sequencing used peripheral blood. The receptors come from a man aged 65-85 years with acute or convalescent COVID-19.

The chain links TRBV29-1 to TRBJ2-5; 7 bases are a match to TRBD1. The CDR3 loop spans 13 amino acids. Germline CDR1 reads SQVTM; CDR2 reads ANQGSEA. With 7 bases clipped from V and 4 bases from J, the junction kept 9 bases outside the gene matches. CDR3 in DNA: TGCAGCGCCGCCGGACAGGTGGGAGAGACCCAGTACTTC. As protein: CSAAGQVGETQYF. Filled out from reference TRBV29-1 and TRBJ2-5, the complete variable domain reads SAVISQKPSRDICQRGTSLTIQCQVDSQVTMMFWYRQQPGQSLTLIATANQGSEATYESGFVIDKFPISRPNLTFSTLTVSNMSPEDSSIYLCSAAGQVGETQYFGPGTRLLVL.

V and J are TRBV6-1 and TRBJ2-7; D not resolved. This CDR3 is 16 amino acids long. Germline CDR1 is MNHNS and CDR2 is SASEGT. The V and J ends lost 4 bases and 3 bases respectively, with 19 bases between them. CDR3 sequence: CASSAYPGGEVYEQYF. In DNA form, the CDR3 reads TGTGCCAGCAGTGCTTACCCTGGCGGCGAGGTCTACGAGCAGTACTTC.

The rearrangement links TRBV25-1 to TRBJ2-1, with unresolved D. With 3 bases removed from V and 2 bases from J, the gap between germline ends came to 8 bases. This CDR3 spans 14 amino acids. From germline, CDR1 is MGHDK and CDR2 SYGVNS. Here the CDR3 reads CASSEGPTYNEQFF. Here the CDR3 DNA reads TGTGCCAGCAGTGAGGGCCCAACCTACAATGAGCAGTTCTTC. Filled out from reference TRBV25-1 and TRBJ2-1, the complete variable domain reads EADIYQTPRYLVIGTGKKITLECSQTMGHDKMYWYQQDPGMELHLIHYSYGVNSTEKGDLSSESTVSRIRTEHFPLTLESARPSHTSQYLCASSEGPTYNEQFFGPGTRLTVL.

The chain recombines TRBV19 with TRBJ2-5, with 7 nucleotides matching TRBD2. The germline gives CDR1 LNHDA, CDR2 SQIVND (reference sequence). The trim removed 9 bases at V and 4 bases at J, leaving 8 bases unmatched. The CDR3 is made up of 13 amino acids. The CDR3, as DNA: TGTGCCAGCGGGGGAGGGGTAAGAGAGACCCAGTACTTC. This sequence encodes CASGGGVRETQYF. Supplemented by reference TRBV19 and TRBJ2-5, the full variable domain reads DGGITQSPKYLFRKEGQNVTLSCEQNLNHDAMYWYRQDPGQGLRLIYYSQIVNDFQKGDIAEGYSVSREKKESFPLTVTSAQKNPTAFYLCASGGGVRETQYFGPGTRLLVL.

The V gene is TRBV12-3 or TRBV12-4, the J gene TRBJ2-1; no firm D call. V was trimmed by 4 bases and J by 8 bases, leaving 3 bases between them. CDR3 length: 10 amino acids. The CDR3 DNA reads TGTGCCAGCAGTTCTTATGAGCAGTTCTTC. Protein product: CASSSYEQFF.

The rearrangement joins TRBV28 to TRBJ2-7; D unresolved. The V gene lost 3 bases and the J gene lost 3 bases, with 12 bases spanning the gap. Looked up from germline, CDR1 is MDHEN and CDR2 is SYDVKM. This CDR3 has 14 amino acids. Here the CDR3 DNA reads TGTGCCAGCAGTTTGGCCGCCAGGTACTACGAGCAGTACTTC. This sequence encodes CASSLAARYYEQYF. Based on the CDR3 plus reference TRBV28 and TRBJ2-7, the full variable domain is DVKVTQSSRYLVKRTGEKVFLECVQDMDHENMFWYRQDPGLGLRLIYFSYDVKMKEKGDIPEGYSVSREKKERFSLILESASTNQTSMYLCASSLAARYYEQYFGPGTRLTVT.

DNA for the CDR3: TGTGCCAGCCGACTCCGGCGGACAGATACGCAGTATTTT. Its translation is CASRLRRTDTQYF. The J gene is TRBJ2-3, the V gene TRBV2; D gene unclear. There are 13 residues in the CDR3. Germline-derived CDR1 and CDR2 are SNHLY and FYNNEI. V was pared by 8 bases and J by 3 bases, with 12 bases between.

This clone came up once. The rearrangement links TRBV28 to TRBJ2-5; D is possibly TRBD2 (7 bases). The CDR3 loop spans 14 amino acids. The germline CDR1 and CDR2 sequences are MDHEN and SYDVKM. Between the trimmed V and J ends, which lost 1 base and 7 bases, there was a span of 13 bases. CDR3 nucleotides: TGTGCCAGCAGTTTATTACGGGGAGGGGGGACCCAGTACTTC. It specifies CASSLLRGGGTQYF.

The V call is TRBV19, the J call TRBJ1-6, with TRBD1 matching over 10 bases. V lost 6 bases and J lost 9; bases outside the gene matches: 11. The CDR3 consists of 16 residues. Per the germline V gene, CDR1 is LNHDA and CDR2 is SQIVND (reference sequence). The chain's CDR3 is CASRGPGQGTISPLHF. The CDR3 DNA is TGTGCCAGTAGGGGGCCGGGACAGGGGACAATTTCACCCCTCCACTTT. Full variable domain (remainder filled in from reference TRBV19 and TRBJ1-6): DGGITQSPKYLFRKEGQNVTLSCEQNLNHDAMYWYRQDPGQGLRLIYYSQIVNDFQKGDIAEGYSVSREKKESFPLTVTSAQKNPTAFYLCASRGPGQGTISPLHFGNGTRLTVT.

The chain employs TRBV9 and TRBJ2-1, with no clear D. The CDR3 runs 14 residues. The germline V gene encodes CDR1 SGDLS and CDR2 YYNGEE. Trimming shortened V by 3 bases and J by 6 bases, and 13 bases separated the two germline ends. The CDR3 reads CASSEPSVRNEQFF. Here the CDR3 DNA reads TGTGCCAGCAGCGAGCCTTCTGTTCGCAATGAGCAGTTCTTC.

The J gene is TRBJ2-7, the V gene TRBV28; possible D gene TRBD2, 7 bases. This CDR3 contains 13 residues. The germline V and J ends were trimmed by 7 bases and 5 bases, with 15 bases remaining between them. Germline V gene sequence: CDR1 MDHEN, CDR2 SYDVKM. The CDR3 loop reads CASTAGAPDEQYF. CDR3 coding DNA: TGTGCCAGCACCGCGGGGGCTCCCGACGAGCAGTACTTC.

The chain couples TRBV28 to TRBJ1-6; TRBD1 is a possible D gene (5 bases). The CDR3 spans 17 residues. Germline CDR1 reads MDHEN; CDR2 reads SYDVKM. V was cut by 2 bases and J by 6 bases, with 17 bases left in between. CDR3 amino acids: CASSLGRRAPFNSPLHF. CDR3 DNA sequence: TGTGCCAGCAGTTTAGGTCGCAGGGCTCCCTTTAATTCACCCCTCCACTTT.

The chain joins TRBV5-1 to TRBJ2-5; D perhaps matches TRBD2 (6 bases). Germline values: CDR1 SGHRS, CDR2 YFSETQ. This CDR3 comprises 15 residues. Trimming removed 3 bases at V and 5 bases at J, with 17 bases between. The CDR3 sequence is CASSSRPGRWETQYF. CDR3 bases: TGCGCCAGCAGCTCCCGGCCGGGGAGGTGGGAGACCCAGTACTTC.

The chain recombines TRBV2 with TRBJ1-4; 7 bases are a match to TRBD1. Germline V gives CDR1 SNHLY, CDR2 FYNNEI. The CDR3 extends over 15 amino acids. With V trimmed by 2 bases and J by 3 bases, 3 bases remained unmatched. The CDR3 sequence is CASSEQGTANEKLFF. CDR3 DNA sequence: TGTGCCAGCAGTGAACAAGGGACAGCTAATGAAAAACTGTTTTTT.

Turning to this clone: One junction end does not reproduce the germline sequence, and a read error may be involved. CDR3 sequence (DNA): TGTGCCTGGAGTGCGACTAGCGGGATCTTC. Protein: CAWSATSGIF. This chain links TRBV30 with TRBJ2-7; 11 bases map to TRBD2. Germline V lookup: CDR1 GTSNPN, CDR2 SVGIG (reference sequence). CDR3 size: 10 residues.

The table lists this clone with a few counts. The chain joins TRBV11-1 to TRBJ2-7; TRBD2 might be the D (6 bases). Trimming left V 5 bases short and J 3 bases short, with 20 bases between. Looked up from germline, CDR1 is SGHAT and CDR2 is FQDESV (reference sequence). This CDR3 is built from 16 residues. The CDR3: CASSLRPGTGVYEQYF. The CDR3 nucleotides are TGTGCCAGCAGCCTCCGCCCGGGCACGGGGGTCTACGAGCAGTACTTC.

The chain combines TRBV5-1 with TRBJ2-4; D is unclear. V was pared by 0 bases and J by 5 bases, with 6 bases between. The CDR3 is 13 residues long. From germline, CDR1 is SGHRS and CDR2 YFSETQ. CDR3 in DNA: TGCGCCAGCAGCTTGGCGGGTGAAAACATTCAGTACTTC. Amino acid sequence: CASSLAGENIQYF.

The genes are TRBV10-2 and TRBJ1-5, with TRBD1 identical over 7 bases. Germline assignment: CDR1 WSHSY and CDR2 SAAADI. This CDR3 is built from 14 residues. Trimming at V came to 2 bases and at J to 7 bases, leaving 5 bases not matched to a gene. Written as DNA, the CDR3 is TGCGCCAGCAGTGAGGGGCAGGGGGGACAGCCCCAGCATTTT. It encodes CASSEGQGGQPQHF.

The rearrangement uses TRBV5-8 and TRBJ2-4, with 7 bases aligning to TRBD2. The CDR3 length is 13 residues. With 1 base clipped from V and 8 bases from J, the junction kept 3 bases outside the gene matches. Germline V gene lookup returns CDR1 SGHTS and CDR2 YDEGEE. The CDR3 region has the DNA TGTGCCAGCAGCTTGACGGGGGGACACATTCAGTACTTC. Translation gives CASSLTGGHIQYF. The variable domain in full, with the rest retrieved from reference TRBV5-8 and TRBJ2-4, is EAGVTQSPTHLIKTRGQQATLRCSPISGHTSVYWYQQALGLGLQFLLWYDEGEERNRGNFPPRFSGRQFPNYSSELNVNALELEDSALYLCASSLTGGHIQYFGAGTRLSVL.

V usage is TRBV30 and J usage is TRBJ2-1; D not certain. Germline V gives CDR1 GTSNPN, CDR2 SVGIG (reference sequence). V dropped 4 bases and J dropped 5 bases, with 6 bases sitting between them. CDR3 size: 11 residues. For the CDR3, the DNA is TGTGCCTGGAATTACAACAATGAGCAGTTCTTC. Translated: CAWNYNNEQFF.

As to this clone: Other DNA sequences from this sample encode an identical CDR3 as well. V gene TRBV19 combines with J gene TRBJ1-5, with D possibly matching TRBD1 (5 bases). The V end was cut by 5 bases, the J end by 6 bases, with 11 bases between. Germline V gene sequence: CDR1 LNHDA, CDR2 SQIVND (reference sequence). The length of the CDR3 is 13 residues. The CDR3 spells CASSPQGGQPQHF. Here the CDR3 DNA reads TGTGCCAGTAGTCCCCAGGGCGGTCAGCCCCAGCATTTT.

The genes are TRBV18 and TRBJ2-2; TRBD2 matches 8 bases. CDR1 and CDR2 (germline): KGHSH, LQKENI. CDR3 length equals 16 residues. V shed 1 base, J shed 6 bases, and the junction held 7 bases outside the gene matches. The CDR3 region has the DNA TGTGCCAGCTCACCACGGCAACTAGCGGCGCCCGGGGAGCTGTTTTTT. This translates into CASSPRQLAAPGELFF.

The DNA of the CDR3 is TGTGCCAGCAGTTCTCATTTTCCGCGACAGGGCAGTTACGAGCAGTACTTC. Translated, it gives CASSSHFPRQGSYEQYF. The chain links TRBV27 to TRBJ2-7; 7 positions agree with TRBD1. The CDR3 spans 17 residues. Germline-derived CDR1 and CDR2 are MNHEY and SMNVEV (reference sequence). The ends lost 4 bases at V and 4 bases at J; junction bases unmatched: 16.

Here the CDR3 DNA reads TGCAGCGTCAGAAACCTAGCTGGGTCCTACAATGAGCAGTTCTTC. Its protein is CSVRNLAGSYNEQFF. The chain is built from TRBV29-1 and TRBJ2-1, with D possibly being TRBD2 (5 bases). V lost 6 bases, J lost 1 base, and 16 bases lay in between. In germline, CDR1 is SQVTM, CDR2 ANQGSEA. This CDR3 is 15 amino acids long.

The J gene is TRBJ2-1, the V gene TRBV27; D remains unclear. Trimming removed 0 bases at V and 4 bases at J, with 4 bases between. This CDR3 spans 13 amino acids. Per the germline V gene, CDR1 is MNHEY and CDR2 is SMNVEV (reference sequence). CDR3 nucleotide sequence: TGTGCCAGCAGTTTATCCCCATACAATGAGCAGTTCTTC. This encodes CASSLSPYNEQFF.

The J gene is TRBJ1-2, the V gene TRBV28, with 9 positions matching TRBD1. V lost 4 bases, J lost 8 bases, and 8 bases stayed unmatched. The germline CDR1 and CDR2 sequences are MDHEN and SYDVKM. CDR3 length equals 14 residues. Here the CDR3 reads CASSSPRDRDGYTF. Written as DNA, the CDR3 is TGTGCCAGCAGTTCCCCCCGGGACAGGGACGGCTACACCTTC.

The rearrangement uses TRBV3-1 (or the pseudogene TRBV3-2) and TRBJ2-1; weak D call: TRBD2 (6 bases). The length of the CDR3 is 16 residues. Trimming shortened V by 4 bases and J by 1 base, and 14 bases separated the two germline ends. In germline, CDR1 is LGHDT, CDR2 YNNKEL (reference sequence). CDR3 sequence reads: CASSLVGGKSYNEQFF. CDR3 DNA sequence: TGTGCCAGCAGCCTCGTTGGAGGGAAGTCCTACAATGAGCAGTTCTTC.

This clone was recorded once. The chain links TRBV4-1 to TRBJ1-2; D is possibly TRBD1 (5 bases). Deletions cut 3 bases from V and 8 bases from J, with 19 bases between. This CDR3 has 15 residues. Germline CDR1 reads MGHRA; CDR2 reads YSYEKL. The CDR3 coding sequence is TGCGCCAGCAGCCAGGGCTACACACAACCAGGGGGCTACACCTTC. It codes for CASSQGYTQPGGYTF.

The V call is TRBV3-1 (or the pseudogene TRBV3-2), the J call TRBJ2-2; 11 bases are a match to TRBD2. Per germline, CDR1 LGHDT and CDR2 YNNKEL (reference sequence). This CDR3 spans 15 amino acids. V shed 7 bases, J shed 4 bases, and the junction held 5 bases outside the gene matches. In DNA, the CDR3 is TGTGCCAGCAAGGTAGCGGGAGGGGGCACCGGGGAGCTGTTTTTT. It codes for CASKVAGGGTGELFF.